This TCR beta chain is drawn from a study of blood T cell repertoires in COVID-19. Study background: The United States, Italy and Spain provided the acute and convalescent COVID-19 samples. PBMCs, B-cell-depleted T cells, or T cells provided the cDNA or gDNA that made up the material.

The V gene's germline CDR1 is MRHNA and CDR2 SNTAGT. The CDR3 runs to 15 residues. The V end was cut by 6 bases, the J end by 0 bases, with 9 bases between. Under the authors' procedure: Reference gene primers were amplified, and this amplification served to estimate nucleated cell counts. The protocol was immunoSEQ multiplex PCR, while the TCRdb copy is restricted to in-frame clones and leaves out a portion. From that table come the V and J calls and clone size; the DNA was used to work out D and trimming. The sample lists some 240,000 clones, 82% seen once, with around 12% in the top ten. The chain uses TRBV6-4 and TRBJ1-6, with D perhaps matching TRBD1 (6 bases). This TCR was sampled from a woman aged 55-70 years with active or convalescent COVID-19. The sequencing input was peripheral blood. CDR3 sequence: CASRQGSSYNSPLHF. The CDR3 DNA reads TGTGCCAGCAGACAGGGCAGCTCCTATAATTCACCCCTCCACTTT.